This is a list of T cell receptor beta chains from one sample in a study of CD8+CD57+ T cells in acquired aplastic anemia. TCRdb re-derived calls from the reads in MiXCR, one entry per CDR3 protein. The sample includes some 190,000 distinct CDR3 sequences, approximately 45% seen only once; the top ten take about 2.9%. Material: sorted CD4+, CD8+, or CD8+CD57+ T cells (not recorded which) from PBMCs. The origin of the receptors is a human donor in good health. Both conserved end residues are part of each CDR3. D genes are given only for firm matches. Only some rows state a clone size, as once, few, many or a class for expanded clones.

size: many; J: TRBJ2-5; D: .; V: TRBV2; CDR3: CASSWGPGVPETQYF; DNA: TGTGCCAGCAGTTGGGGTCCGGGAGTCCCTGAGACCCAGTACTTC
size: .; J: TRBJ1-4; D: .; V: TRBV6-1; CDR3: CASSERAQGRGTNEKLFF; DNA: TGTGCCAGCAGTGAAAGGGCGCAGGGCCGGGGGACTAATGAAAAACTGTTTTTT
size: many; J: TRBJ1-4; D: .; V: TRBV7-9; CDR3: CASSYQGKAEKLFF; DNA: TGTGCCAGCAGCTATCAGGGGAAGGCTGAAAAACTGTTTTTT
size: many; J: TRBJ2-7; D: TRBD2; V: TRBV19; CDR3: CASSITGAGGGEQYF; DNA: TGTGCCAGTAGTATTACCGGCGCGGGGGGTGGCGAGCAGTACTTC
size: .; J: TRBJ2-7; D: .; V: TRBV11-1; CDR3: CASSLVGEESLSYEQYF; DNA: TGTGCCAGCAGCTTAGTTGGGGAGGAATCCCTCTCCTACGAGCAGTACTTC
size: .; J: TRBJ2-3; D: TRBD2; V: TRBV10-1; CDR3: CASSGEGLAGLGTDTQYF; DNA: TGCGCCAGCAGTGGTGAGGGACTAGCGGGGCTCGGCACAGATACGCAGTATTTT
size: .; J: TRBJ1-1; D: .; V: TRBV27; CDR3: CAGGGGGQNTEALF; DNA: TGTGCCGGGGGGGGGGGTGGACAGAACACTGAAGCTCTCTTT
size: .; J: TRBJ2-7; D: TRBD2; V: TRBV9; CDR3: CASSGKRLAGGDLEQYF; DNA: TGTGCCAGCAGCGGAAAGAGACTAGCGGGAGGGGACCTCGAGCAGTACTTC
size: .; J: TRBJ2-5; D: TRBD2; V: TRBV29-1; CDR3: CSVEWALAGHQETQYF; DNA: TGCAGCGTTGAATGGGCGTTAGCGGGGCACCAAGAGACCCAGTACTTC
size: many; J: TRBJ2-5; D: TRBD2; V: TRBV5-1; CDR3: CASSRTSGGQETQYF; DNA: TGCGCCAGCAGCCGGACTAGCGGGGGCCAAGAGACCCAGTACTTC
size: many; J: TRBJ2-2; D: .; V: TRBV2; CDR3: CASSAHLNTGELFF; DNA: TGTGCCAGCAGTGCTCATCTGAACACCGGGGAGCTGTTTTTT
size: few; J: TRBJ2-3; D: .; V: TRBV10-3; CDR3: CAISESQGMAHF; DNA: TGTGCCATCAGTGAGTCTCAGGGAATGGCGCATTTT
size: once; J: TRBJ1-6; D: TRBD1; V: TRBV5-1; CDR3: CASSPSTGQGSPLHF; DNA: TGCGCCAGCAGCCCTTCGACAGGGCAGGGTTCACCCCTCCACTTT
size: few; J: TRBJ1-3; D: TRBD1; V: TRBV5-1; CDR3: CASSLRGQGTSGNTIYF; DNA: TGCGCCAGCAGCTTGCGGGGACAGGGGACCTCTGGAAACACCATATATTTT
size: .; J: TRBJ2-6; D: .; V: TRBV15; CDR3: CATSRLKWASGANVLTF; DNA: TGTGCCACCAGCAGATTGAAGTGGGCCTCTGGGGCCAACGTCCTGACTTTC
size: .; J: TRBJ1-6; D: TRBD1; V: TRBV12-3/TRBV12-4; CDR3: CASSLTGAGLYSPLHF; DNA: TGTGCCAGCAGTTTAACAGGGGCGGGGCTCTATTCACCCCTCCACTTT
size: .; J: TRBJ1-2; D: .; V: TRBV19; CDR3: CASTPTQSHYGYTF; DNA: TGTGCCAGTACCCCGACTCAATCCCACTATGGCTACACCTTC
size: few; J: TRBJ2-2; D: .; V: TRBV4-1; CDR3: CASSRWTENTGELFF; DNA: TGCGCCAGCAGCCGCTGGACAGAGAACACCGGGGAGCTGTTTTTT
size: .; J: TRBJ1-5; D: .; V: TRBV7-6; CDR3: CASSMNEGQPQHF; DNA: TGTGCCAGCAGCATGAACGAGGGACAGCCCCAGCATTTT
size: many; J: TRBJ2-3; D: TRBD2; V: TRBV12-3/TRBV12-4; CDR3: CASSFGSGSDTQYF; DNA: TGTGCCAGCAGTTTTGGTAGCGGGAGTGATACGCAGTATTTT
size: many; J: TRBJ2-3; D: .; V: TRBV24-1; CDR3: CATSDYRDSTDTQYF; DNA: TGTGCCACCAGTGACTACCGGGACAGCACAGATACGCAGTATTTT
size: many; J: TRBJ1-1; D: .; V: TRBV20-1; CDR3: CSARDPRGNTEAFF; DNA: TGCAGTGCTAGAGATCCTCGGGGGAACACTGAAGCTTTCTTT
size: many; J: TRBJ2-7; D: TRBD1; V: TRBV13; CDR3: CASSRRGTDSSYEQYF; DNA: TGTGCCAGCAGCCGACGTGGGACAGACAGCTCCTACGAGCAGTACTTC
size: .; J: TRBJ1-1; D: .; V: TRBV6-2/TRBV6-3; CDR3: CASRPRVPTVLNTEAFF; DNA: TGTGCCAGCCGACCACGGGTCCCTACAGTATTGAACACTGAAGCTTTCTTT
size: many; J: TRBJ2-3; D: .; V: TRBV19; CDR3: CASSAQQTPKQYF; DNA: TGTGCCAGTAGTGCTCAACAGACTCCAAAGCAGTATTTT
size: .; J: TRBJ2-1; D: .; V: TRBV11-2; CDR3: CASSRRAGKQFF; DNA: TGTGCCAGCAGCCGAAGGGCCGGAAAGCAGTTCTTC
size: .; J: TRBJ2-2; D: TRBD1; V: TRBV11-1; CDR3: CASSLYNPTGTVTGELFF; DNA: TGTGCCAGCAGCTTATACAACCCGACAGGGACGGTCACCGGGGAGCTGTTTTTT